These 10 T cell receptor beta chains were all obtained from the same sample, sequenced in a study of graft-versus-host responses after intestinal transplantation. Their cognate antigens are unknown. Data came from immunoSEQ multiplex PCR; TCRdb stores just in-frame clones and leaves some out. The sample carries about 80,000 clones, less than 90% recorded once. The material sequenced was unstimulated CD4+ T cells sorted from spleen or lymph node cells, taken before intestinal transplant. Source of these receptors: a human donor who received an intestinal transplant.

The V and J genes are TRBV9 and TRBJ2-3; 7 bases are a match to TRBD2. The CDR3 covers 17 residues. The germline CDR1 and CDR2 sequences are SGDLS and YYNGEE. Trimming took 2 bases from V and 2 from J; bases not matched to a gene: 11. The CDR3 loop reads CASSVRASGYVTDTQYF. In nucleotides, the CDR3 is TGTGCCAGCAGCGTGAGGGCTAGCGGTTATGTCACAGATACGCAGTATTTT.

The CDR3 is CASSLAGGNEQFF. For the CDR3, the DNA is TGCGCCAGCAGTCTCGCTGGAGGCAATGAGCAGTTCTTC. The J gene is TRBJ2-1, the V gene TRBV4-1, with a possible D match to TRBD2 (5 bases). V was trimmed by 6 bases and J by 6 bases, leaving 12 bases between them. The germline V gene has CDR1 MGHRA and CDR2 YSYEKL. CDR3 length: 13 residues.

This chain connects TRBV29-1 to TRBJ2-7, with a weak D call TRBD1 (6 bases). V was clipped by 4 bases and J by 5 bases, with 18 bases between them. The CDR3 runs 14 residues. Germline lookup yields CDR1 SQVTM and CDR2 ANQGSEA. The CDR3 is CSVVLFRGSNEQYF. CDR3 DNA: TGCAGCGTTGTTTTATTCAGGGGATCCAACGAGCAGTACTTC.

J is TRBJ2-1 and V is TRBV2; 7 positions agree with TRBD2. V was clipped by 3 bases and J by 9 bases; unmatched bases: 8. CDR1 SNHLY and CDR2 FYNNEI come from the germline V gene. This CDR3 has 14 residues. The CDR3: CASSEPTSSSEQFF. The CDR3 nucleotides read TGTGCCAGCAGTGAGCCGACTAGCTCAAGTGAGCAGTTCTTC.

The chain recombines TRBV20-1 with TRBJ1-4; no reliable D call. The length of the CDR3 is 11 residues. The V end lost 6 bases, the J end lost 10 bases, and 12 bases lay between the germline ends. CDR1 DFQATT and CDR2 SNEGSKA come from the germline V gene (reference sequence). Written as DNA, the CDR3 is TGCAGTGCCTCGGGAGAGGGAAAACTGTTTTTT. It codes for CSASGEGKLFF.

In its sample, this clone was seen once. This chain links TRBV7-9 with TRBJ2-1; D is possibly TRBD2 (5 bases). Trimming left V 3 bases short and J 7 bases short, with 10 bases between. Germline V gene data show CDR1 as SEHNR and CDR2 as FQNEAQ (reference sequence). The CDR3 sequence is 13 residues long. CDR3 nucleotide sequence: TGTGCCAGCAGCTTCGACGGGGTGAATGAGCAGTTCTTC. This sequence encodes CASSFDGVNEQFF.

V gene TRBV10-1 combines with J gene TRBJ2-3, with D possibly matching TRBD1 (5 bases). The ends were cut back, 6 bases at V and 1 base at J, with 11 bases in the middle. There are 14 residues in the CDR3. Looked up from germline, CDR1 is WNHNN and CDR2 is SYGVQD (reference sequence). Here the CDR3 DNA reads TGCGCCAGCAGCCTAGGGGTCGGCACAGATACGCAGTATTTT. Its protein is CASSLGVGTDTQYF.

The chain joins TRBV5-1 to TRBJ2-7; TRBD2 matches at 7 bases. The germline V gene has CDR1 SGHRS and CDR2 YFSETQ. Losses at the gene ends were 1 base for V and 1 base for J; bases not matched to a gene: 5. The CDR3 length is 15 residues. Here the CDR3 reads CASSLSLAVSYEQYF. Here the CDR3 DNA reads TGCGCCAGCAGCTTGAGCCTAGCGGTGTCCTACGAGCAGTACTTC.

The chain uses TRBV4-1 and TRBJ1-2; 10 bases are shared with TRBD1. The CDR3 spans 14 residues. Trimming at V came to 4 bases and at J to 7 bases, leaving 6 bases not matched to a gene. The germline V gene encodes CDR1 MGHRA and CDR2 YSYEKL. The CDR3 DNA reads TGCGCCAGCAGCCGCCGACAGGGGGCGCCTGGCTACACCTTC. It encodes CASSRRQGAPGYTF.

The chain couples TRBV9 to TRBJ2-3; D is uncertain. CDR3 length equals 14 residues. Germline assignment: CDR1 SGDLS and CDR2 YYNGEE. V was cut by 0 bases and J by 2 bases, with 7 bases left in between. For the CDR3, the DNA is TGTGCCAGCAGCGTAGACTGGTCCACAGATACGCAGTATTTT. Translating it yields CASSVDWSTDTQYF.